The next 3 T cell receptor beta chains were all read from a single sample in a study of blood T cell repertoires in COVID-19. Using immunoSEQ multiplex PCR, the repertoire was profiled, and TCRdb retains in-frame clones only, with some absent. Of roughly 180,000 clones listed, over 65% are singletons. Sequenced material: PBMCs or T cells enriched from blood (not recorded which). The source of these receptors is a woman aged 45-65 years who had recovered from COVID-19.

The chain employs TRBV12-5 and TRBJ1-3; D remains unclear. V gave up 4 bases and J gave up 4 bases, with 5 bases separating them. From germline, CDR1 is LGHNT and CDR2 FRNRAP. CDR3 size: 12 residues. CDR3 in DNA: TGTGCTAGTGGTTGGAGCGGAAACACCATATATTTT. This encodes CASGWSGNTIYF.

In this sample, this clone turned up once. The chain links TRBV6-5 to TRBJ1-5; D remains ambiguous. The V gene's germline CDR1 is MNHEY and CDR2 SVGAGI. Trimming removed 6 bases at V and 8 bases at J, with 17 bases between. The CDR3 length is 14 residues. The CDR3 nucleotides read TGTGCCAGCAGCTGGTCACGGGGATCGAAGCCCCAGCATTTT. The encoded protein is CASSWSRGSKPQHF.

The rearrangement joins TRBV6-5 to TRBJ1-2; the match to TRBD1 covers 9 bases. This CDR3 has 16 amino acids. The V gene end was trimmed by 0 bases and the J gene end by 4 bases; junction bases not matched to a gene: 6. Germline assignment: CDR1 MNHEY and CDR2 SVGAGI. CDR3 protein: CASSYSPDRGGYGYTF. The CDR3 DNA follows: TGTGCCAGCAGTTACTCCCCGGACAGGGGAGGCTATGGCTACACCTTC.